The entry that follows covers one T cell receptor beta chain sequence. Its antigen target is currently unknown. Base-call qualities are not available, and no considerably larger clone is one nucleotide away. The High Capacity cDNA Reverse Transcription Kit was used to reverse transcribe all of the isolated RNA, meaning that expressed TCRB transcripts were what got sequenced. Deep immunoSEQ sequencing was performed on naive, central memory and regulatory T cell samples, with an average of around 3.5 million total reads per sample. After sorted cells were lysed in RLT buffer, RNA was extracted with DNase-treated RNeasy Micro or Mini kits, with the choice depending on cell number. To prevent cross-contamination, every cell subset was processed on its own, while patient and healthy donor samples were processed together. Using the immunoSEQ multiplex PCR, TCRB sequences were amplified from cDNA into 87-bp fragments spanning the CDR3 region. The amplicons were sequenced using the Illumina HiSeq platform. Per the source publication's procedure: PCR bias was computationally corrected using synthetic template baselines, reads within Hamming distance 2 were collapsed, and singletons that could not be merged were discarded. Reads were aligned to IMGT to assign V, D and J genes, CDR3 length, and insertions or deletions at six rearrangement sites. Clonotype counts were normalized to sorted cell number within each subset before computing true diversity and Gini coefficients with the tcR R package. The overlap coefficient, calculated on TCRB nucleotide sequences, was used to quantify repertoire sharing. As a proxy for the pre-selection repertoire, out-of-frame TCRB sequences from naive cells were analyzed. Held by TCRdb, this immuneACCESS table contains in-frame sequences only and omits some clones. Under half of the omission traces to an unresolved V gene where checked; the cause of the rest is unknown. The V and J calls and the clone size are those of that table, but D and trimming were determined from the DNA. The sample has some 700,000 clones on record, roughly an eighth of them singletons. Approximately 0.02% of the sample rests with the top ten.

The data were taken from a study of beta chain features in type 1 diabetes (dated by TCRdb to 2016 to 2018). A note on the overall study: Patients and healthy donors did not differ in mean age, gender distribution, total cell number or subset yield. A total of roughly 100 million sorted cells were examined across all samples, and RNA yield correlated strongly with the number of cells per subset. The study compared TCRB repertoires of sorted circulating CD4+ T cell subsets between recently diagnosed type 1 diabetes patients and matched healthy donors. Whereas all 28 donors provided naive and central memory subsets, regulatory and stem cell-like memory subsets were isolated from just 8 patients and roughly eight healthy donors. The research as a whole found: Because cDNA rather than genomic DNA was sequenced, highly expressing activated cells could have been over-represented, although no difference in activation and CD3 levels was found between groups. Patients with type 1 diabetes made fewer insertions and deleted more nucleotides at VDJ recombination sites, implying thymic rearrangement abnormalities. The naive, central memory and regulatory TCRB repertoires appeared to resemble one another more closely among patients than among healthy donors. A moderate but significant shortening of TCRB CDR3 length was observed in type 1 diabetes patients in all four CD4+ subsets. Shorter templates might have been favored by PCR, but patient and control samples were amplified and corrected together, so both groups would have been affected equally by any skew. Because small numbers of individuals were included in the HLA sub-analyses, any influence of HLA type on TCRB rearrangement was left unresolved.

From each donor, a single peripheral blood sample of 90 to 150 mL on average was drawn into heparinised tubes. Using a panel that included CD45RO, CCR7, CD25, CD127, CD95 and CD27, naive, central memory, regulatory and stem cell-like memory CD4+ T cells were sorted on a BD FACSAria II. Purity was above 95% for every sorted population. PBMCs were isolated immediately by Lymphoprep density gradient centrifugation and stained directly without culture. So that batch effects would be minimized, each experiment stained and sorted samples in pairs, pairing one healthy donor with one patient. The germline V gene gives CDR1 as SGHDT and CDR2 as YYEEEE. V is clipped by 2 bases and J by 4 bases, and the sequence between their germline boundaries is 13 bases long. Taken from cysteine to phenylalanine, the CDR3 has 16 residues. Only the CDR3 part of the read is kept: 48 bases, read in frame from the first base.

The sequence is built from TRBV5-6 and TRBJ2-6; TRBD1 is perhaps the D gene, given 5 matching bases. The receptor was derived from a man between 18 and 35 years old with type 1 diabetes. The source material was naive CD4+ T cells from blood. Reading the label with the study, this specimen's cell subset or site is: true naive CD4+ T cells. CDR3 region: CASSFYPGLGANVLTF. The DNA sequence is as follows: TGTGCCAGCAGCTTCTACCCAGGGCTCGGGGCCAACGTCCTGACTTTC.